These 11 T cell receptor beta chains came from one sample sequenced in a study of PD-1 blockade in classical Hodgkin lymphoma. Time point noted: cycle 4 day 1 (C4D1), after more than 5 weeks of nivolumab. Each patient relapsed following autologous stem cell transplantation, and prior brentuximab vedotin exposure differed. Sequenced by immunoSEQ multiplex PCR; TCRdb stores in-frame clones only, minus some. In the table there are 80,000 to 100,000 clones, about 92% of which are singletons. Here the sequenced sample was peripheral blood mononuclear cells (PBMCs), taken before the fourth cycle of nivolumab. The receptors originated from a human donor with classical Hodgkin lymphoma.

The chain employs TRBV23-1 and TRBJ1-5, with a tentative D call TRBD1 (5 bases). TRBV23-1 falls under the ORF class, with uncertain function. CDR3 length equals 20 residues. V was pared by 10 bases and J by 0 bases, with 31 bases between. The CDR3 loop reads CANNKNRLFLFPSSNQPQHF. CDR3 sequence (DNA): TGCGCCAACAATAAAAACAGGCTCTTCCTTTTTCCCTCTAGCAATCAGCCCCAGCATTTT.

This clone was seen just once. The V and J genes are TRBV7-9 and TRBJ2-5; D is unclear. The V gene lost 5 bases and the J gene lost 3 bases, with 16 bases spanning the gap. The CDR3 is 15 amino acids. Germline CDR1 reads SEHNR; CDR2 reads FQNEAQ (reference sequence). CDR3 bases: TGTGCCAGCAGCCCCCCCGGGCCGCAAAAAGAGACCCAGTACTTC. Residues: CASSPPGPQKETQYF.

The V call is TRBV15, the J call TRBJ2-6; D not certain. The CDR3 is 17 amino acids. Germline V gene sequence: CDR1 LNHNV, CDR2 YYDKDF (reference sequence). V was trimmed by 0 bases and J by 0 bases, leaving 9 bases between them. In nucleotides, the CDR3 is TGTGCCACCAGCAGAGAGGGTGATACCTCTGGGGCCAACGTCCTGACTTTC. It specifies CATSREGDTSGANVLTF.

The V and J genes are TRBV10-3 and TRBJ2-2; D might be TRBD2 (6 bases). Germline loops: CDR1 ENHRY, CDR2 SYGVKD. This CDR3 is built from 16 residues. The ends were cut back, 4 bases at V and 5 bases at J, with 17 bases in the middle. The CDR3 DNA sequence: TGTGCCATCAGTGTACAGCCGGGACTTGTTACCGGGGAGCTGTTTTTT. This encodes CAISVQPGLVTGELFF.

The V call is TRBV30, the J call TRBJ1-3; D is ambiguous. CDR1 is GTSNPN and CDR2 is SVGIG in the germline V gene (reference sequence). Trimming took off 1 base at V and 2 bases at J, with 9 bases between the two ends. The CDR3 has 14 residues. This CDR3 reads CAWSGGRAGNTIYF. In DNA, the CDR3 is TGTGCCTGGAGTGGGGGAAGAGCTGGAAACACCATATATTTT.

This chain links TRBV14 with TRBJ2-3; D remains ambiguous. Germline CDR1 is SGHDN and CDR2 is FVKESK. The CDR3 has 16 residues. The V end lost 3 bases, the J end lost 1 base, and 14 bases lay between the germline ends. The CDR3 DNA reads TGTGCCAGCAGCCACCTTGGGTCCGGACGCACAGATACGCAGTATTTT. Amino acids: CASSHLGSGRTDTQYF.

The chain has TRBV9 and TRBJ2-7; possibly TRBD2 for D (5 bases). This CDR3 spans 15 amino acids. Deletions cut 4 bases from V and 0 bases from J, with 14 bases between. The germline gives CDR1 SGDLS, CDR2 YYNGEE. CDR3 protein: CASSPSRASSYEQYF. The CDR3 nucleotides are TGTGCCAGCAGCCCCTCGCGGGCGAGCTCCTACGAGCAGTACTTC.

The chain links TRBV18 to TRBJ2-1; 7 nucleotides match TRBD1. CDR3 length: 16 amino acids. V shed 0 bases and J 3 bases; nucleotides not matched to a gene: 5. Germline V lookup: CDR1 KGHSH, CDR2 LQKENI. The CDR3 region is CASSPPKGAIYNEQFF. The CDR3 bases are TGTGCCAGCTCACCACCGAAGGGGGCCATCTACAATGAGCAGTTCTTC.

This chain's CDR3 is CASSPEQGFSETQYF. The CDR3 DNA reads as TGTGCCAGCAGCCCAGAACAGGGCTTCTCGGAGACCCAGTACTTC. This chain uses TRBV9 with TRBJ2-5, with a possible D match to TRBD1 (6 bases). V lost 4 bases, J lost 5 bases, and 18 bases lay in between. Germline V gives CDR1 SGDLS, CDR2 YYNGEE. This CDR3 comprises 15 residues.

The V and J genes are TRBV27 and TRBJ2-2; D remains ambiguous. In germline, CDR1 is MNHEY, CDR2 SMNVEV (reference sequence). Deletions cut 2 bases from V and 7 bases from J, with 5 bases between. The CDR3 runs 12 residues. The CDR3 nucleotides are TGTGCCAGCAGTTTAGTGTACGGGGAGCTGTTTTTT. Amino acids: CASSLVYGELFF.

This rearrangement joins TRBV28 to TRBJ2-5; D might be TRBD1 or TRBD2, each matching 5 bases. CDR3 size: 14 residues. Trimming shortened V by 6 bases and J by 5 bases, and 16 bases separated the two germline ends. Germline values: CDR1 MDHEN, CDR2 SYDVKM. CDR3 nucleotide sequence: TGTGCCAGCAGCTCGTCGGGGCGCCGGGAGACCCAGTACTTC. Translated, it gives CASSSSGRRETQYF.